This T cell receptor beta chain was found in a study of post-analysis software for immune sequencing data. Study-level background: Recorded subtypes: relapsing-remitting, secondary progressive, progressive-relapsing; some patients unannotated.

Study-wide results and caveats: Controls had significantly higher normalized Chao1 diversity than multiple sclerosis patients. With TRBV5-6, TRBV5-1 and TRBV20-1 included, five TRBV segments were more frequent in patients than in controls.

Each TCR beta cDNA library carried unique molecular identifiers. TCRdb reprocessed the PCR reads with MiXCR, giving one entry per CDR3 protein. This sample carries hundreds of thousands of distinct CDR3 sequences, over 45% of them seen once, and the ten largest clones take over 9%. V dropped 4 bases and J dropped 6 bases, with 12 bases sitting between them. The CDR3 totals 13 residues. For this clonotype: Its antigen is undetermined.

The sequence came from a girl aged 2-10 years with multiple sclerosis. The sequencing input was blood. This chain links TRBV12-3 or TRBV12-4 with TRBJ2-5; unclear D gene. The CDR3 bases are TGTGCCAGCAGTTACAGTAGGGCGAAGACCCAGTACTTC. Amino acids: CASSYSRAKTQYF.